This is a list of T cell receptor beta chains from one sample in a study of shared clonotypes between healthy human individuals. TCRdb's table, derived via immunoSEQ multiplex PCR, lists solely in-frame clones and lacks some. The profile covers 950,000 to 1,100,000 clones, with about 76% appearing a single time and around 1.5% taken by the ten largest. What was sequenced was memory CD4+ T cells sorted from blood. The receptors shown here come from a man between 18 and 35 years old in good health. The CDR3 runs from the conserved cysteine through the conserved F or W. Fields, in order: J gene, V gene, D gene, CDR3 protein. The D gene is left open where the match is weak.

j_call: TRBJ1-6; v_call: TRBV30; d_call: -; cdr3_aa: CAWSDKYNSPLHF
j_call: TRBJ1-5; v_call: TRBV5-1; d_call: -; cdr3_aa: CASSLGGQYNQPQHF
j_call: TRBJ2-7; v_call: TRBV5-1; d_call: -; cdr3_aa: CASSFRDMSYEQYF
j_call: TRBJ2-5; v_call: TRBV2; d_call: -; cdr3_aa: CASSSSQSGETQYF
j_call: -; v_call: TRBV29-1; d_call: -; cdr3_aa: CSVVQQSSEQYF
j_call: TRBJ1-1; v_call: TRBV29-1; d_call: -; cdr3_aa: CSAGVGGNTEAFF
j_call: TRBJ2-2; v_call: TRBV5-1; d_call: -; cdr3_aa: CASSRLAGTGELFF
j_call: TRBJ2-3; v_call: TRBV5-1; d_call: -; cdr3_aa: CASSLDWGQVADTQYF
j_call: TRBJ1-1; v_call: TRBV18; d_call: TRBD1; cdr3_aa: CASSLHRPGQGTEAFF
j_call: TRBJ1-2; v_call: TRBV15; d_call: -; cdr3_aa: CATSRGGGGYTF
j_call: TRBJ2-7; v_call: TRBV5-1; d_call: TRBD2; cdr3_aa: CASSLSGGSYEQYF
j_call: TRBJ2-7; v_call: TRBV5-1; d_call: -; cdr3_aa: CASSLEGALMGEQYF
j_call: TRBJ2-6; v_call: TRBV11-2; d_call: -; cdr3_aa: CASSLDSGGGANVLTF
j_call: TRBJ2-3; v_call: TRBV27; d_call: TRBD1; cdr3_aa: CASSLRPRTGNFVGTQYF
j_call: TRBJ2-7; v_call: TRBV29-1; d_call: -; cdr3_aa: CSVGTAVTSSEQYF
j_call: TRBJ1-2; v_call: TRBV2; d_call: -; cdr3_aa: CASSDRVNYGYTF
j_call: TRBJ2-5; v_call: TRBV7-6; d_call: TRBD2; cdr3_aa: CASSFTSGSQETQYF
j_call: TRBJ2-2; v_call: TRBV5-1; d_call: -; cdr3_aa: CASSLETVGNTGELFF
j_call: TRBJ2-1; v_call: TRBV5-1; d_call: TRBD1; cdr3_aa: CASSLRVGQGDNEQFF
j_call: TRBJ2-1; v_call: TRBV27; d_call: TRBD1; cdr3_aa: CASSLGSGQGYNEQFF
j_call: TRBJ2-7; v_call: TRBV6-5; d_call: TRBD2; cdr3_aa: CASSPSGGNYHEQYF
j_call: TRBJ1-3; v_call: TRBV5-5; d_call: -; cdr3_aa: CASSSTQASGNTIYF
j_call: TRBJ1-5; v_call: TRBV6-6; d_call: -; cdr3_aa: CASAGLQRQPQHF
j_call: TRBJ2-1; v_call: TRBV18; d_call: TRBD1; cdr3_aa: CASSQGAGVYNEQFF
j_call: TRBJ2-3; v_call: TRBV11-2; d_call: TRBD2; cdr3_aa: CASSLSGLAGYTQYF
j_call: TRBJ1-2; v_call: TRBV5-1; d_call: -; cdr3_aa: CASSFSTVNYGYTF
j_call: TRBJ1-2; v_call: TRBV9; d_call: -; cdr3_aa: CASSVGTDLLWGYTF
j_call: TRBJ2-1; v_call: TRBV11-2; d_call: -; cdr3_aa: CASTPVGGRDNEQFF
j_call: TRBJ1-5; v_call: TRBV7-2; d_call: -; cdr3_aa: CASSLGPSDQPQHF
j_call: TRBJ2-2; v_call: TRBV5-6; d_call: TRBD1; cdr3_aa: CASSPLDRGRPGELFF
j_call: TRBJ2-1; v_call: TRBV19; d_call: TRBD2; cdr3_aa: CASSFLAGGLNEQFF
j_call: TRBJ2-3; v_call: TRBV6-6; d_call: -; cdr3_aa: CASSTQGGGTDTQYF
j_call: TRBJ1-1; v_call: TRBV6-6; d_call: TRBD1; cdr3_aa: CASSDRVEAFF
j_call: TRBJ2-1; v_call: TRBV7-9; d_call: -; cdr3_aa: CASSLGGGTDNEQFF
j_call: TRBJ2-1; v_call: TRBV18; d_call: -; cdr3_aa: CASSPRAGTSSYNEQFF
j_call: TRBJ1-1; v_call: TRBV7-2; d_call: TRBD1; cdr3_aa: CASSFPLGQANTEAFF
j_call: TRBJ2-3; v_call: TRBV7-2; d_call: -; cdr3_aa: CASSGGRGETDTQYF
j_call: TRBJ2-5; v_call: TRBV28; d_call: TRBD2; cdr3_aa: CASGGGQETQYF
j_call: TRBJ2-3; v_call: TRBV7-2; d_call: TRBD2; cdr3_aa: CASSLALGSGRASTDTQYF
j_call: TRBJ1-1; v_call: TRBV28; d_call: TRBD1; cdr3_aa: CASRETEGARNTEAFF
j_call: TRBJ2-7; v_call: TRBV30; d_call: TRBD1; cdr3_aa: CAWTIGGSSYEQYF
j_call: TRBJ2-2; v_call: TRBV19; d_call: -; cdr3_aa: CASSNPNTGELFF
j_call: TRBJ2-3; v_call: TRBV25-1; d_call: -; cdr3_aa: CAGGGSGDTQYF
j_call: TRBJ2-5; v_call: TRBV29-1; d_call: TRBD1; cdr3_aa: CSVDGDRGEETQYF
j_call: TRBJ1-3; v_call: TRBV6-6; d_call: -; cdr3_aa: CASSPPGQGSGNTIYF
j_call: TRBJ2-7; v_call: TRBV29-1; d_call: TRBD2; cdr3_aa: CSVNGGEMMQYF
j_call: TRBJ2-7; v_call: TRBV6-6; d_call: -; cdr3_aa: CASSYSLGQSYEQYF
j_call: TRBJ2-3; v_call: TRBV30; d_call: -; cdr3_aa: CAWSSARTDTQYF
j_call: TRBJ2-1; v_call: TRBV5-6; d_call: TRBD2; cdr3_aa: CASSFTSGTYNEQFF
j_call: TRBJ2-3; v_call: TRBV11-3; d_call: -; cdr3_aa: CASSLGPASTDTQYF
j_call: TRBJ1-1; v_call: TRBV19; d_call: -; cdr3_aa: CASSRPGADTEAFF
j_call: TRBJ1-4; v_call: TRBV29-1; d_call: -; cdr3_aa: CSVEELIGEKLFF
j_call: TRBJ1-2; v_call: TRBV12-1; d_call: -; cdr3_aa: CASSPPGHHYGYTF